This TCR beta chain comes out of a study of blood T cell repertoires in COVID-19. Assignment of participants to cohorts was predicated upon participant-reported clinical history. What the recovered Cohort 3 donors had was two negative PCRs, clearance, or symptom resolution. CDR1 is WNHNN, CDR2 SYGVQD, per germline (reference sequence). This CDR3 spans 13 amino acids. The V end was cut by 3 bases, the J end by 3 bases, with 8 bases between. Here immunoSEQ multiplex PCR was the method, and the copy in TCRdb shows in-frame clones only, minus some. Of a few hundred thousand clones listed, around 84% are singletons. This clone occurred many times.

The clonotype comes from a man aged 30 to 45 who had recovered from COVID-19. Sequencing input: PBMCs or T cells enriched from blood (not recorded which). The chain combines TRBV10-1 with TRBJ1-2, with D hard to call. The CDR3 bases are TGCGCCAGCAGTGATCGGAGGGACTATGGCTACACCTTC. Encoded protein: CASSDRRDYGYTF.